There are many counts of the clone carrying this T cell receptor (beta chain). The entry originates in a study of blood T cell repertoires in COVID-19. On the study more broadly: The United States, Italy and Spain provided the acute and convalescent COVID-19 samples.

Here immunoSEQ multiplex PCR was the method, and the copy in TCRdb shows in-frame clones only, minus some. The repertoire holds 200,000 to 300,000 clones, with around 87% as singletons. The CDR3 has 13 amino acids. V gave up 5 bases and J gave up 4 bases, with 11 bases separating them. From germline, CDR1 is SGHTA and CDR2 FQGNSA. The chain recombines TRBV7-2 with TRBJ1-2; D gene uncertain. The sequenced sample consisted of peripheral blood. The clonotype was recovered from a woman aged 25 to 39 who had recovered from COVID-19. CDR3 loop: CASSRGYLYGYTF. CDR3 in DNA: TGTGCCAGCAGCCGGGGATATCTCTATGGCTACACCTTC.